The 27 T cell receptor beta chains presented below share a single source sample, sequenced in a study of cytomegalovirus exposure and HLA in healthy donors. With 60 Vbeta and 13 Jbeta primers, the PCR was carried out. Assay used: immunoSEQ multiplex PCR; TCRdb lists only in-frame clones, some missing. The table has approximately 110,000 clones, roughly 81% seen once. Sequenced: PBMCs. The receptor set was obtained from a woman aged 30 to 39 in good health and CMV-seronegative.

The chain is built from TRBV27 and TRBJ1-4; D may be TRBD1 (6 bases). From germline, CDR1 is MNHEY and CDR2 SMNVEV (reference sequence). Trimming cost V 2 bases and J 0 bases, with 7 bases left between them. This CDR3 comprises 15 residues. The CDR3 loop reads CASSLRQATNEKLFF. In DNA form, the CDR3 reads TGTGCCAGCAGTTTACGACAGGCAACTAATGAAAAACTGTTTTTT. The full variable domain, completed using reference TRBV27 and TRBJ1-4, is EAQVTQNPRYLITVTGKKLTVTCSQNMNHEYMSWYRQDPGLGLRQIYYSMNVEVTDKGDVPEGYKVSRKEKRNFPLILESPSPNQTSLYFCASSLRQATNEKLFFGSGTQLSVL.

The rearrangement uses TRBV7-9 and TRBJ2-5; 10 bases match TRBD2. Germline V gene lookup returns CDR1 SEHNR and CDR2 FQNEAQ (reference sequence). After removal of 5 bases from V and 5 bases from J, the junction contained 14 bases not matched to a gene. This CDR3 has 17 residues. This CDR3 is CASSPRGAGGLGETQYF. The CDR3 bases are TGTGCCAGCAGCCCTAGGGGAGCGGGGGGGCTGGGCGAGACCCAGTACTTC.

The J gene is TRBJ1-5, the V gene TRBV4-1; TRBD1 agrees at 9 bases. Germline V gives CDR1 MGHRA, CDR2 YSYEKL. V shed 3 bases, J shed 6 bases, and the junction held 6 bases outside the gene matches. The CDR3 is made up of 15 amino acids. The CDR3, as DNA: TGCGCCAGCAGCCAGGGACAGGGTTTTGGTCAGCCCCAGCATTTT. Amino acids: CASSQGQGFGQPQHF.

The chain employs TRBV5-6 and TRBJ2-1; 7 bases fit TRBD1. The germline V gene has CDR1 SGHDT and CDR2 YYEEEE. This CDR3 contains 14 residues. J lost 7 bases, V lost 4 bases, and 8 bases had no gene match. The CDR3 spells CASSPRRGRNEQFF. The CDR3 coding sequence is TGTGCCAGCAGCCCCCGTAGGGGGCGGAATGAGCAGTTCTTC. Complete variable domain (other parts from reference TRBV5-6 and TRBJ2-1): DAGVTQSPTHLIKTRGQQVTLRCSPKSGHDTVSWYQQALGQGPQFIFQYYEEEERQRGNFPDRFSGHQFPNYSSELNVNALLLGDSALYLCASSPRRGRNEQFFGPGTRLTVL.

V usage is TRBV5-1 and J usage is TRBJ1-3; the D gene is possibly TRBD1 (6 bases). Trimming took 2 bases from V and 4 from J, leaving 13 bases between them. CDR3 length: 15 amino acids. Per germline, CDR1 SGHRS and CDR2 YFSETQ. The CDR3 here is CASSFITGQGNTIYF. The CDR3 bases are TGCGCCAGCAGCTTCATAACAGGGCAAGGAAACACCATATATTTT.

The V gene is TRBV18, the J gene TRBJ2-6; weak D call: TRBD1 (6 bases). The germline gives CDR1 KGHSH, CDR2 LQKENI. This CDR3 is 21 amino acids long. V lost 2 bases, J lost 0 bases, and 23 bases lay in between. DNA for the CDR3: TGTGCCAGCTCACCATACTCCGATGCCCAGATACAGGGCTCTGGGGCCAACGTCCTGACTTTC. Its protein is CASSPYSDAQIQGSGANVLTF.

This chain connects TRBV4-3 to TRBJ1-1; maybe TRBD1 (5 bases). The V end was cut by 4 bases, the J end by 5 bases, with 20 bases between. Germline V lookup: CDR1 LGHNA, CDR2 YSLEER. CDR3 length: 16 residues. In nucleotides, the CDR3 is TGCGCCAGCAGCCGGGGGGAGGGCGGCGGGGGTACTGAAGCTTTCTTT. Residues: CASSRGEGGGGTEAFF.

This rearrangement joins TRBV4-3 to TRBJ1-1; D is unclear. Per the germline V gene, CDR1 is LGHNA and CDR2 is YSLEER. This CDR3 region has 16 residues. Trimming removed 0 bases at V and 11 bases at J, with 22 bases between. The CDR3: CASSQEVGEPPLKAFF. The CDR3, as DNA: TGCGCCAGCAGCCAAGAAGTGGGAGAGCCCCCACTGAAGGCTTTCTTT.

The chain recombines TRBV29-1 with TRBJ1-1; perhaps TRBD1 as D (5 bases). The V gene lost 5 bases and the J gene lost 1 base, with 11 bases spanning the gap. The CDR3 totals 13 residues. CDR1 and CDR2 (germline): SQVTM, ANQGSEA. Here the CDR3 DNA reads TGCAGCGTTTGGGAGGGGCAGAACACTGAAGCTTTCTTT. Translation: CSVWEGQNTEAFF. The full variable domain, rest sourced from reference TRBV29-1 and TRBJ1-1, is SAVISQKPSRDICQRGTSLTIQCQVDSQVTMMFWYRQQPGQSLTLIATANQGSEATYESGFVIDKFPISRPNLTFSTLTVSNMSPEDSSIYLCSVWEGQNTEAFFGQGTRLTVV.

The rearrangement joins TRBV4-1 to TRBJ1-5, with TRBD1 matching 8 bases. Looked up from germline, CDR1 is MGHRA and CDR2 is YSYEKL. The CDR3 is 16 residues long. Trimming removed 3 bases from V and 1 base from J; junction bases left unmatched: 5. Written as DNA, the CDR3 is TGCGCCAGCAGCCACCTGACAGGGGCGAGCAATCAGCCCCAGCATTTT. Translated, it gives CASSHLTGASNQPQHF.

This clone occurred once. The gene calls are TRBV20-1 and TRBJ2-3; no definite D call. Between the trimmed V and J ends, which lost 6 bases and 5 bases, there was a span of 9 bases. From germline, CDR1 is DFQATT and CDR2 SNEGSKA (reference sequence). This CDR3 has 11 residues. The CDR3 nucleotides are TGCAGTGCCCAGCGCAGAGATACGCAGTATTTT. Protein product: CSAQRRDTQYF.

V usage is TRBV7-9 and J usage is TRBJ2-7; D call uncertain. In germline, CDR1 is SEHNR, CDR2 FQNEAQ (reference sequence). The CDR3 is made up of 13 amino acids. Trimming cost V 5 bases and J 1 base, with 9 bases left between them. CDR3 loop: CASSPVSSYEQYF. The CDR3 nucleotides read TGTGCCAGCAGCCCCGTCAGTTCCTACGAGCAGTACTTC.

This chain connects TRBV6-6 to TRBJ2-7; D unresolved. The ends were cut back, 2 bases at V and 6 bases at J, with 11 bases in the middle. The germline gives CDR1 MNHNY, CDR2 SVGAGI (reference sequence). This CDR3 region has 13 residues. Written as DNA, the CDR3 is TGTGCCAGCAGTTACGTCTTGAGTGGCGAGCAGTACTTC. Its protein product is CASSYVLSGEQYF.

This clone appeared a single time. This sequence joins TRBV30 and TRBJ2-3; D may be TRBD1 (6 bases). The ends were cut back, 2 bases at V and 13 bases at J, with 13 bases in the middle. The CDR3 covers 11 residues. Germline CDR1 and CDR2: GTSNPN and SVGIG (reference sequence). The CDR3 region has the DNA TGTGCCTGGAGTAACCAGGGGATGGAGTATTTT. It specifies CAWSNQGMEYF.

The chain has TRBV9 and TRBJ2-1; 7 nucleotides align to TRBD1. The V segment lost 0 bases and the J segment 5 bases; nucleotides outside the gene matches: 17. This CDR3 is 19 amino acids long. In germline, CDR1 is SGDLS, CDR2 YYNGEE. The CDR3 bases are TGTGCCAGCAGCGTAGGGGCAGGGCGCAAGACAGGGCTTGACAATGAGCAGTTCTTC. Its translation is CASSVGAGRKTGLDNEQFF.

This clone was detected only a few times. The rearrangement links TRBV30 to TRBJ2-4, with D possibly being TRBD1 (6 bases). V shed 5 bases and J shed 5 bases, with 10 bases lying between them. The germline V gene has CDR1 GTSNPN and CDR2 SVGIG (reference sequence). This CDR3 has 12 residues. The CDR3 DNA reads TGTGCCTGGGAAGGACAGCAAAACATTCAGTACTTC. This codes for CAWEGQQNIQYF. Full variable domain (missing parts from reference TRBV30 and TRBJ2-4): SQTIHQWPATLVQPVGSPLSLECTVEGTSNPNLYWYRQAAGRGLQLLFYSVGIGQISSEVPQNLSASRPQDRQFILSSKKLLLSDSGFYLCAWEGQQNIQYFGAGTRLSVL.

The CDR3 DNA is TGCGCCAGCAGCTTAGGGACATTAGCTAACTATGGCTACACCTTC. Translated: CASSLGTLANYGYTF. The V call is TRBV5-1, the J call TRBJ1-2, with D possibly TRBD1 on 6 matching bases. The CDR3 covers 15 residues. The germline V gene has CDR1 SGHRS and CDR2 YFSETQ. V lost 2 bases and J lost 0, with 11 bases in between. Full variable domain (remainder filled in from reference TRBV5-1 and TRBJ1-2): KAGVTQTPRYLIKTRGQQVTLSCSPISGHRSVSWYQQTPGQGLQFLFEYFSETQRNKGNFPGRFSGRQFSNSRSEMNVSTLELGDSALYLCASSLGTLANYGYTFGSGTRLTVV.

The chain joins TRBV6-1 to TRBJ1-5; weak D call: TRBD1 (6 bases). Looked up from germline, CDR1 is MNHNS and CDR2 is SASEGT. The CDR3 extends over 17 amino acids. The germline V and J ends were trimmed by 2 bases and 2 bases, with 16 bases remaining between them. The CDR3 sequence is CASSEMAGGVGNQPQHF. The CDR3 region has the DNA TGTGCCAGCAGTGAAATGGCTGGGGGCGTAGGCAATCAGCCCCAGCATTTT.

This clone came up a few times. This sequence joins TRBV29-1 and TRBJ2-3; 9 bases map to TRBD2. Germline CDR1 and CDR2: SQVTM and ANQGSEA. Trimming cost V 5 bases and J 2 bases; bases outside gene matches: 5. This CDR3 spans 14 amino acids. CDR3: CSVPTSGFTDTQYF. The CDR3 DNA is TGCAGCGTTCCGACTAGCGGATTCACAGATACGCAGTATTTT.

The rearrangement links TRBV21-1 to TRBJ1-1. TRBV21-1 is classified as a pseudogene. The CDR3 totals 18 residues. The CDR3: CASSSHPGYIGTYTEAFF. DNA of the CDR3: TGTGCCAGCAGCTCCCATCCCGGGTATATCGGAACGTACACTGAAGCTTTCTTT.

The rearrangement links TRBV5-1 to TRBJ2-1, with 7 bases identical to TRBD2. With 3 bases clipped from V and 8 bases from J, the junction kept 14 bases outside the gene matches. From germline, CDR1 is SGHRS and CDR2 YFSETQ. CDR3 size: 16 residues. CDR3 region: CASSSFGTTLGDEQFF. For the CDR3, the DNA is TGCGCCAGCAGCTCCTTCGGGACTACCCTCGGGGATGAGCAGTTCTTC. Based on the CDR3 plus reference TRBV5-1 and TRBJ2-1, the full variable domain is KAGVTQTPRYLIKTRGQQVTLSCSPISGHRSVSWYQQTPGQGLQFLFEYFSETQRNKGNFPGRFSGRQFSNSRSEMNVSTLELGDSALYLCASSSFGTTLGDEQFFGPGTRLTVL.

The V and J genes are TRBV5-6 and TRBJ2-1; TRBD2 might be the D (5 bases). The CDR3 covers 15 residues. Trimming took off 2 bases at V and 4 bases at J, with 13 bases between the two ends. The germline gives CDR1 SGHDT, CDR2 YYEEEE. In nucleotides, the CDR3 is TGTGCCAGCAGCTTCCCACCCGCGGGTTACAATGAGCAGTTCTTC. Encoded protein: CASSFPPAGYNEQFF.

The chain recombines TRBV5-1 with TRBJ1-3; D call uncertain. V was shortened by 2 bases and J by 0 bases, with 9 bases between the two germline ends. Germline lookup yields CDR1 SGHRS and CDR2 YFSETQ. There are 15 residues in the CDR3. The CDR3 reads CASSLEPISGNTIYF. The CDR3 DNA reads TGCGCCAGCAGCTTAGAGCCGATCTCTGGAAACACCATATATTTT.

As DNA, the CDR3 is TGTGCCAGTGGTGGTAGTGAGACCTACGAGCAGTACTTC. This sequence encodes CASGGSETYEQYF. The chain links TRBV19 to TRBJ2-7; D ambiguous. This CDR3 has 13 amino acids. V was pared by 8 bases and J by 2 bases, with 13 bases between. CDR1 and CDR2 (germline): LNHDA, SQIVND (reference sequence).

V gene TRBV12-5 combines with J gene TRBJ2-1, with TRBD2 matching over 7 bases. The CDR3 covers 14 residues. The germline V gene has CDR1 LGHNT and CDR2 FRNRAP. V gave up 6 bases and J gave up 7 bases; unmatched junction bases: 9. The DNA of the CDR3 is TGTGCTAGTGGGCAGATGAATAGCGGGAATGAGCAGTTCTTC. As protein: CASGQMNSGNEQFF.

This chain uses TRBV18 with TRBJ2-5, with D possibly matching TRBD2 (5 bases). The length of the CDR3 is 19 residues. The V gene's germline CDR1 is KGHSH and CDR2 LQKENI. Trimming took off 2 bases at V and 2 bases at J, with 24 bases between the two ends. The CDR3 DNA reads as TGTGCCAGCTCACCATTGTTGCTCCTCAGCGGAAAGGAGCAAGAGACCCAGTACTTC. It codes for CASSPLLLLSGKEQETQYF.

The chain couples TRBV12-5 to TRBJ2-3; D might be TRBD1 (5 bases). The V gene's germline CDR1 is LGHNT and CDR2 FRNRAP. With 6 bases removed from V and 0 bases from J, the gap between germline ends came to 16 bases. There are 16 residues in the CDR3. The CDR3 bases are TGTGCTAGTGGCGCAGGGCAGGTGGTTAGCACAGATACGCAGTATTTT. Translating it yields CASGAGQVVSTDTQYF.